The clone carrying this T cell receptor beta chain was seen more than once but under ten times. Its matching antigen is unknown. Libraries of TCR beta came from quantitative 5'-RACE with molecular barcodes. TCRdb re-analysed the 5' RACE reads in MiXCR, keeping a single row per CDR3 protein. The table records roughly 700,000 distinct CDR3 sequences, under 20% of them present only once. This entry is derived from a study of CD8 T cells in ankylosing spondylitis. General study results and limits: Apparently characteristic of ankylosing spondylitis blood was a TCR beta motif (about 8 highly homologous variants). Reactive arthritis synovial fluid and blood were previously reported to contain some motif variants. Disease-linked clones, CD8+, were relatively rare in peripheral blood.

V lost 3 bases, J lost 2 bases, and 5 bases lay in between. Germline-derived CDR1 and CDR2 are SGHTA and FQGTGA. This CDR3 is 14 amino acids long. V is TRBV7-3 and J is TRBJ2-6, with D unresolved. The sequenced sample was blood, either unsorted or a sorted T cell fraction (not recorded which). This TCR derives from a male donor with ankylosing spondylitis. The DNA of the CDR3 is TGTGCCAGCAGCTTTACTACTGGGGCCAACGTCCTGACTTTC. It is translated as CASSFTTGANVLTF.